This T cell receptor (beta chain) was retrieved from a study of cytomegalovirus exposure and HLA in healthy donors. As to this clone: The target antigen is unknown.

The length of the CDR3 is 12 residues. CDR1 is LNHDA and CDR2 is SQIVND in the germline V gene (reference sequence). V lost 6 bases to trimming and J lost 6 bases, with 11 bases between them. This PCR relied on a set of 60 Vbeta primers and 13 Jbeta primers. In the authors' workflow: Counted up in a later analysis, unique TCR beta chains came to some 72 million, with around 12 million shared. Sequenced by immunoSEQ multiplex PCR; TCRdb stores in-frame clones only, minus some. That table gives V, J and clone size, and the DNA gave D and trimming. The sample records roughly 120,000 clones, roughly 77% being singletons. The study, taken as a whole, reports: Later analysis identified several of the most significant clusters that appeared linked to common viral pathogens. Generally TCR sequences proved uncommon, though certain public TCRs appeared in numerous donors. Most TCR beta V segments were productive about 90% or about 30% of the time in an earlier analysis.

The sample consisted of PBMCs. This chain links TRBV19 with TRBJ1-2; D uncertain. The TCR originated in a woman aged 25 to 45 in good health and CMV-seronegative. The CDR3 reads CASSRERHGYTF. CDR3 DNA: TGTGCCAGTAGCCGGGAGAGGCATGGCTACACCTTC.